A selection of T cell receptor beta chains follows, all from one sample in a study of CD8+CD57+ T cells in acquired aplastic anemia. TCRdb processed the reads anew with MiXCR; each CDR3 protein has one entry. The sample lists around 170,000 distinct CDR3 sequences, around 43% occurring once. The sample comprised sorted CD4+, CD8+, or CD8+CD57+ T cells (not recorded which) from PBMCs. The source of these receptors is a human donor with aplastic anemia. Each CDR3 is given with its conserved first and last residue. The D gene is left open where the match is weak. Some rows mark clone size as missing; the rest say once, few, many or name a class of expanded clone.

few	TRBJ1-2	.	TRBV2	TGTGCCAGCAGTGAACAGGGAGGAGACTATGGCTACACCTTC	CASSEQGGDYGYTF
many	TRBJ1-2	.	TRBV6-1	TGTGCCAGCAGTATCGGGACATCTGGCTACACCTTC	CASSIGTSGYTF
.	TRBJ2-3	.	TRBV19	TGTGCCAGTAGTACCCCTACTTTGGGCACAGATACGCAGTATTTT	CASSTPTLGTDTQYF
many	TRBJ2-1	.	TRBV7-2	TGTGCCAGCAGCTCCCGCCCCCTCCCCAATGAGCAGTTCTTC	CASSSRPLPNEQFF
.	TRBJ2-5	.	TRBV3-2	TGTGCCAGCAGCCAAAGGGGGGCTGCCAAGACCCAGTACTTC	CASSQRGAAKTQYF
.	TRBJ2-1	.	TRBV5-6	TGTGCCAGCAGCCGAACCTCCTACAATGAGCAGTTCTTC	CASSRTSYNEQFF
.	TRBJ1-1	.	TRBV5-1	TGCGCCAGCAGCCCCCGTCCTATGAACACTGAAGCTTTCTTT	CASSPRPMNTEAFF
many	TRBJ2-3	TRBD2	TRBV7-2	TGTGCCAGCAGCTTCGCGGGAGGGCGGACAGATACGCAGTATTTT	CASSFAGGRTDTQYF
.	TRBJ1-2	.	TRBV7-9	TGTGCCAGCAGCTTAGATGGGGGCGCGAGCTATGGCTACACCTTC	CASSLDGGASYGYTF
many	TRBJ2-2	.	TRBV5-5	TGTGCCAGCAGCTTGGGCAGGATTAACACCGGGGAGCTGTTTTTT	CASSLGRINTGELFF
many	TRBJ2-2	.	TRBV7-3	TGTGCCAGCAGCTACCAGGGTATAGGGGAGCTGTTTTTT	CASSYQGIGELFF
.	TRBJ2-7	.	TRBV5-1	TGCGCCAGCAGGCGGATTACGAGCTCCTACGAGCAGTACTTC	CASRRITSSYEQYF
many	TRBJ2-1	.	TRBV7-9	TGTGCCAGCAGCTTAGAGGGGATGGGTAAGCAGTTCTTC	CASSLEGMGKQFF
many	TRBJ2-1	.	TRBV20-1	TGCAGTGCTAGAGACCCTGGGAGCGCGGGGTCTCACAATGAGCAGTTCTTC	CSARDPGSAGSHNEQFF
.	TRBJ2-7	TRBD2	TRBV29-1	TGCAGCGCCAAGGGACTAGCGGGATACGAGCAGTACTTC	CSAKGLAGYEQYF
.	TRBJ1-2	TRBD1	TRBV27	TGTGCCAGCAGTTTCTCCCCGAGGACAGGGGCCTACTATGGCTACACCTTC	CASSFSPRTGAYYGYTF
.	TRBJ2-7	.	TRBV15	TGTGCCACCAGCAGAGATCGTTCCCCCTCTACCTACGAGCAGTACTTC	CATSRDRSPSTYEQYF
.	TRBJ2-5	.	TRBV24-1	TGTGCCACCAGTGATTTAGACTCACAGGACCAGGAGACCCAGTACTTC	CATSDLDSQDQETQYF
.	TRBJ1-2	.	TRBV4-3	TGCGCCAGCAGCCAAGATACATCGACCCTCTATGGCTACACCTTC	CASSQDTSTLYGYTF
many	TRBJ1-2	.	TRBV6-1	TGTGCCAGCAGACGGACGGTCGATGGCTACACCTTC	CASRRTVDGYTF
.	TRBJ2-3	.	TRBV20-1	TGCAGTGCTAGTCACGGGATAAGCACAGATACGCAGTATTTT	CSASHGISTDTQYF
many	TRBJ1-2	.	TRBV20-1	TGCAGTGCTAGTGGCAGTACTAACTATGGCTACACCTTC	CSASGSTNYGYTF
.	TRBJ1-1	TRBD1	TRBV19	TGTGCCAGTAGTATTCGGACGGGGACAGACACTGAAGCTTTCTTT	CASSIRTGTDTEAFF
few	TRBJ2-2	.	TRBV6-5	TGTGCCAGCAGTTACCGTCGGGACGACACCGGGGAGCTGTTTTTT	CASSYRRDDTGELFF
.	TRBJ2-2	.	TRBV9	TGTGCCAGCAGCGTCCCACTGGAGGGGGCCCCGAACACCGGGGAGCTGTTTTTT	CASSVPLEGAPNTGELFF
many	TRBJ1-2	.	TRBV6-2/TRBV6-3	TGTGCCAGCAGTTACTTAGCTAACTATGGCTACACCTTC	CASSYLANYGYTF
.	TRBJ2-2	.	TRBV7-3	TGTGCCAGCAGCCCAAGCCGACCCCACAGGGTTCGGGGAGCTGTTTTT	CASSPSRPHRVRGAVF
once	TRBJ1-2	.	TRBV19	TGCGCCAGTAGTATGAATGGCAGGGTCTTTGGCTACACCTTC	CASSMNGRVFGYTF
few	TRBJ2-1	TRBD2	TRBV6-1	TGTGCCAGCAGACGCGACGGGACTAGCGGTTACAATGAGCAGTCCTTC	CASRRDGTSGYNEQSF
once	TRBJ2-1	.	TRBV15	TGTGCCACCAGCAAGGTTTACAATGAGCAGTTCTTC	CATSKVYNEQFF
many	TRBJ2-6	TRBD2	TRBV19	TGTGCCAGTACCCCTAGGGAGCGGGGGTCTGGGGCCAACGTCCTGACTTTC	CASTPRERGSGANVLTF
.	TRBJ1-2	.	TRBV6-2/TRBV6-3	TGTGCCAGCAGTTACATCGACGGGAAGAGTAACTATGGCTACACCTTC	CASSYIDGKSNYGYTF
many	TRBJ2-7	.	TRBV7-6	TGTGCCAGCAGCTTAGCGATATCCTCCGGGACGAAAAACGAGCAGTACTTC	CASSLAISSGTKNEQYF
many	TRBJ1-1	.	TRBV5-6	TGTGCCAGCAGCTTGCCAGGACAAACGAACACTGAAGCTTTCTTT	CASSLPGQTNTEAFF
.	TRBJ2-5	.	TRBV7-9	TGTGCCAGCAGCTTCGCGCAGGTTCGGGAGACCCAGTACTTC	CASSFAQVRETQYF
many	TRBJ2-2	.	TRBV6-6	TGTGCCAGCAACCCCGGGACAATAAACACCGGGGAGCTGTTTTTT	CASNPGTINTGELFF
few	TRBJ2-7	.	TRBV25-1	TGTGCCAGCAGTGAATATAAGGTTGGATCCTACGAGCAGTACTTC	CASSEYKVGSYEQYF
many	TRBJ1-2	TRBD1	TRBV7-3	TGTGCCAGCAGCCCGAGGACAGGGGGCGGCTACACCTTC	CASSPRTGGGYTF